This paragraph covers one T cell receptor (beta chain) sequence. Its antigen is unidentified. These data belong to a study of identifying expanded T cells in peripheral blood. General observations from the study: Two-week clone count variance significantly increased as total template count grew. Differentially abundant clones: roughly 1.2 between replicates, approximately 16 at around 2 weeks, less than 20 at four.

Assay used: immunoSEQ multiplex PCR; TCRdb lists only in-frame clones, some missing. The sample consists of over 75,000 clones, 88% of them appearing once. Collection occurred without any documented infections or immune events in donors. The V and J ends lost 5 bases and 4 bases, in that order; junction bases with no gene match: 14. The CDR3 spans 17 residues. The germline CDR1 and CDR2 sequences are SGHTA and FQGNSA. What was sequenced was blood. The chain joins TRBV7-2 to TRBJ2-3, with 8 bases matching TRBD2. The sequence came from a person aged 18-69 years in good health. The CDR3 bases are TGTGCCAGCAGCCTCACCGGGACTAGAAGCTTCGCAGATACGCAGTATTTT. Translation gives CASSLTGTRSFADTQYF.